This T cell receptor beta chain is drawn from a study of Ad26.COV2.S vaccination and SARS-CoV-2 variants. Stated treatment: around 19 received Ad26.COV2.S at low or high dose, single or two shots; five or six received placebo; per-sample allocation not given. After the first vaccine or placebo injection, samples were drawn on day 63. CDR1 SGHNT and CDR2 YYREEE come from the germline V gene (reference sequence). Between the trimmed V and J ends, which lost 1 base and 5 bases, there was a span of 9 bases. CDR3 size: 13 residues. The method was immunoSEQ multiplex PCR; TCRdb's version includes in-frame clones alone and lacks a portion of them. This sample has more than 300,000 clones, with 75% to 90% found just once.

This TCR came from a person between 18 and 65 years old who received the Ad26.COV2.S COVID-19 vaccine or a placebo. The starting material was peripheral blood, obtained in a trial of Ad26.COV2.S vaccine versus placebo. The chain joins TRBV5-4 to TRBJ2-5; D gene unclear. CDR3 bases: TGTGCCAGCAGCTTGTACAGTCCCGAGACCCAGTACTTC. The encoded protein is CASSLYSPETQYF.